What follows describes a single TCR beta chain. Its antigen target is currently unknown. Base quality data are lacking; no much larger clone is found one base away. Via the germline V gene, CDR1 is MGHRA and CDR2 YSYEKL. Trimming removed 0 bases from V and 7 bases from J, leaving 13 bases between the germline ends. From the cysteine through the phenylalanine, the CDR3 covers 15 amino acids. Only CDR3 DNA is held: 45 bases, read in frame from base 1. These data belong to a study of shared clonotypes between healthy human individuals (TCRdb year 2020). Background on the whole study: The cohort included three men and a couple of women between 18 and 49 years of age. For each donor, CD4 naive and CD4 memory were each run on three plates, CD8 naive on two plates, and CD8 memory on one plate. Blood TCR repertoires of five healthy adults were deeply sequenced to estimate repertoire size and the extent of clonotype sharing between individuals. Libraries were prepared and TCR repertoires were sequenced by different laboratories using diverse techniques, in order to increase sequencing depth and limit assay-specific biases. Between about 0.85 and 8.9 billion PBMCs per donor were obtained by leukapheresis.

The donors were healthy, HIV-negative adults with no recently reported acute infections or vaccinations. Every donor was a Caucasian adult residing in Nashville, Tennessee, USA. CD4+ T cells were enriched through magnetic negative selection, after which naive cells were positively selected on CD45RA and the remaining negative fraction served as the memory subset. Blood was collected by leukapheresis, and PBMCs were isolated by Ficoll-Histopaque density gradient centrifugation and then cryopreserved in liquid nitrogen vapor phase. Analytical flow cytometry was used to check the purity and quantity of every magnetically sorted T cell population. Each sorted fraction had its genomic DNA isolated and then quantified by UV absorbance on a Nanodrop 2000c. The paper as a whole reports these results and caveats: Incomplete sequencing was indicated by rarefaction of sorted-subset datasets, despite the large sequencing depth. The genetic and exposure-history diversity represented was limited by the small number of donors. Estimated clonotype richness was generally larger for naive than for memory subsets. Sharing across a few donors was observed for approximately 5% of naive CD4, 3% to 3.5% of naive CD8, about 2.3% of memory CD4, and around 0.4% of memory CD8 clonotypes. Pairwise subsampling led to the expectation that sequencing depth would affect the degree of clonotype sharing among donors. Only blood was sampled, and tissue TCR repertoires likely differ from those in blood. Compared with non-shared clonotypes, the clonotypes found in all four sorted-subset donors had higher generation probabilities.

Using the deep immunoSEQ assay, multiplex PCR amplified TCR CDR3 regions from genomic DNA. Extracted genomic DNA from each cell subset was spread evenly across all wells of several immunoSEQ 96-well plates, with each plate serving as a replicate. For sorted subsets, around 0.2 ug of genomic DNA, equivalent to about 30,000 T cell genomes, went into each replicate PCR. The purified libraries were quantified using a Qubit 3.0 fluorometer, sized with a Bioanalyzer 2100, and then quantified again using the KAPA Library Quantification kit. Each immunoSEQ 96-well plate was sequenced on its own single-read 150-cycle Illumina NextSeq 550 flow cell. As for the authors' bioinformatics: Because the immunoSEQ output included only junctional sequences and no quality scores, the filtering could not be the same as the filtering used for full-length reads. To assign V/J genes and CDR3, sequences were annotated using PyIR, a Python wrapper for IgBLAST v1.9, with IMGT germline references. Reads were removed for weak V/J assignments (E-value above 1e-6), missing CDR3, stop codons, out-of-frame junctions, or ambiguous translated residues. A V3J clonotype was defined by an identical inferred V gene, J gene, and CDR3 amino acid sequence. Percentage overlap between repertoires was computed as shared unique clonotypes divided by the size of the smaller repertoire. Three approaches were used to assess repertoire richness: RTK rarefaction, the Chao1 estimator, and Recon v2.1 estimates of unobserved clonotypes. Generation probabilities were computed with OLGA for all TCRbeta clonotypes obtained by the gDNA method from a handful of donors. The clones in this table, taken by TCRdb from immuneACCESS, are in-frame only. Not every clone is retained; where verified, under half of the shortfall comes from an unresolved V gene, and the cause of the rest is unknown. That table gives V, J and clone size, and the DNA gave D and trimming. The sample table records about 2.4 million clones; roughly nine tenths of these occur just once. The top ten constitute around 0.14% of the sample.

This clonotype originated in a man between 18 and 29 years old in good health. The V gene is TRBV4-1 and the J gene is TRBJ1-5, with the D segment identity uncertain. The sequenced sample consisted of naive CD4+ T cells sorted from blood. In light of the paper, this sample's cell subset or site label describes: CD45RA+ positively selected. The base sequence is TGCGCCAGCAGCCAAGATCGAGTAGGGTGGCAGCCCCAGCATTTT. Translated, this gives CASSQDRVGWQPQHF.